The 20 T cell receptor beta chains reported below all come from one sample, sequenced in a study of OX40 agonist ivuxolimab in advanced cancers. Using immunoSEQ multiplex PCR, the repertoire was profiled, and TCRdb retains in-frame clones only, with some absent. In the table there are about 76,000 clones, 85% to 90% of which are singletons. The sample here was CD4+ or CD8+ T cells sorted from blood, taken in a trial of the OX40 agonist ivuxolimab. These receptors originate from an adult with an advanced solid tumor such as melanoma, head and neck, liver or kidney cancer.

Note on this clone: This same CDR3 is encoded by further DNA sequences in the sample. CDR3 nucleotides: TGTGCCAGCAGCTTAGTCAGGGGGACAGATACGCAGTATTTT. Its protein is CASSLVRGTDTQYF. This chain uses TRBV7-2 with TRBJ2-3; 7 bases map to TRBD1. CDR3 size: 14 residues. Germline CDR1 and CDR2: SGHTA and FQGNSA. The ends lost 1 base at V and 3 bases at J; junction bases unmatched: 1.

CDR3 residues: CASSLGLLQPQHF. The DNA of the CDR3 is TGTGCCAGCTCACTCGGCCTTCTCCAGCCCCAGCATTTT. This rearrangement joins TRBV18 to TRBJ1-5; D gene uncertain. The V gene's germline CDR1 is KGHSH and CDR2 LQKENI. The CDR3 is 13 residues long. The V end was cut by 4 bases, the J end by 7 bases, with 11 bases between.

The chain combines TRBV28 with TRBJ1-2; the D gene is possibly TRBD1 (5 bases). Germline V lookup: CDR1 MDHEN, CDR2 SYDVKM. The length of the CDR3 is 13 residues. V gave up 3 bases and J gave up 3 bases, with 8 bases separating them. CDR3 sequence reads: CASSFSGYYGYTF. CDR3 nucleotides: TGTGCCAGCAGTTTCTCAGGGTACTATGGCTACACCTTC.

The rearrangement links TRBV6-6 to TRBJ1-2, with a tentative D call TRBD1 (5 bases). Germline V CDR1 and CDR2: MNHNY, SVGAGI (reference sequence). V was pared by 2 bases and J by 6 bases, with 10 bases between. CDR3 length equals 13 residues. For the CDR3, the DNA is TGTGCCAGCAGTTACACAGACAGCAATGGCTACACCTTC. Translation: CASSYTDSNGYTF.

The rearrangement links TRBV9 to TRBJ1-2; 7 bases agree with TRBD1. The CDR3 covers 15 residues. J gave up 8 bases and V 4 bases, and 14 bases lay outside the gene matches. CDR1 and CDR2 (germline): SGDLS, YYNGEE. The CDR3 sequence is CASSSFTRTGGGYTF. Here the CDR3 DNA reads TGTGCCAGCAGCTCATTCACCAGGACAGGCGGGGGCTACACCTTC.

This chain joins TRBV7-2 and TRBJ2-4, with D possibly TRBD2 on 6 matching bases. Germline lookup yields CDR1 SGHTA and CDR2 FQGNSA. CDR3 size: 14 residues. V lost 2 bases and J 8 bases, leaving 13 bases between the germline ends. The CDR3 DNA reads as TGTGCCAGCAGCTTAAAGGGAGGTCGGGACATTCAGTACTTC. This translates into CASSLKGGRDIQYF.

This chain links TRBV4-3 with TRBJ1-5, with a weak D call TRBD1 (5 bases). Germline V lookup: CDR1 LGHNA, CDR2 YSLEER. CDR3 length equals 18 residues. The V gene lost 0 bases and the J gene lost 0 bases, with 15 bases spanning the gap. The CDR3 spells CASSQDLRTPHSNQPQHF. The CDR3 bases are TGCGCCAGCAGCCAAGATCTCCGGACACCTCATAGCAATCAGCCCCAGCATTTT.

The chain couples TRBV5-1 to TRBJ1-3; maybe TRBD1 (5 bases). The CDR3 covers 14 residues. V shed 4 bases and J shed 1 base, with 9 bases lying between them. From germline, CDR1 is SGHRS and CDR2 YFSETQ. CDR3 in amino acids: CASSPGLSGNTIYF. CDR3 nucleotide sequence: TGCGCCAGCAGCCCAGGGCTTTCTGGAAACACCATATATTTT.

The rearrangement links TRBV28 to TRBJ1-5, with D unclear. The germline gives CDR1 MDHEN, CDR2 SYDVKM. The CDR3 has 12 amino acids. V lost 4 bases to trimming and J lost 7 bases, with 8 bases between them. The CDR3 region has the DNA TGTGCCAGCAGTTCAGGTGGCCAGCCCCAGCATTTT. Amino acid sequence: CASSSGGQPQHF.

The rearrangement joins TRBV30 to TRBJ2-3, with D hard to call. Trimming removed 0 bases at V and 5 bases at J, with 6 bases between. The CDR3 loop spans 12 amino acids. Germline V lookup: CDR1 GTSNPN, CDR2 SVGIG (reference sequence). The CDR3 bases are TGTGCCTGGAGTGTGCGGAAAGATACGCAGTATTTT. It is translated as CAWSVRKDTQYF.

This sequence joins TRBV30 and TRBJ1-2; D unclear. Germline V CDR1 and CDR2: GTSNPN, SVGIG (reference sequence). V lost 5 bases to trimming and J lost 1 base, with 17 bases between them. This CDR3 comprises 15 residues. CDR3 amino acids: CAWPLIISSNYGYTF. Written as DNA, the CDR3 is TGTGCCTGGCCTTTAATTATATCGAGTAACTATGGCTACACCTTC.

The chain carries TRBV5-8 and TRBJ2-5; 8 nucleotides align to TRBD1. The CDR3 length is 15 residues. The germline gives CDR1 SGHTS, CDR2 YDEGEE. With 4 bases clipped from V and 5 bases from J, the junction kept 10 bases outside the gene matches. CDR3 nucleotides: TGTGCCAGCAGCCCCCCAGGGGGCGCTTGGGAGACCCAGTACTTC. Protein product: CASSPPGGAWETQYF.

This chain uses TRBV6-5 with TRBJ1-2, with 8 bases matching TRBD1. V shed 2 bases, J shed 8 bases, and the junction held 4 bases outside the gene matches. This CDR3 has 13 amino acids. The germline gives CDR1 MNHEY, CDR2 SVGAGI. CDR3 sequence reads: CASSYQGAGGYTF. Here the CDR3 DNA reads TGTGCCAGCAGTTACCAGGGGGCGGGAGGCTACACCTTC.

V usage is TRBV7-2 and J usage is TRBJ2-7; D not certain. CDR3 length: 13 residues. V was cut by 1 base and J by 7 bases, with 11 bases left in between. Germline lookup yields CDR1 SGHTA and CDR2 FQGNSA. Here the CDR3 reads CASSLGLGREQYF. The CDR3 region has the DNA TGTGCCAGCAGCTTAGGTCTTGGGCGGGAGCAGTACTTC.

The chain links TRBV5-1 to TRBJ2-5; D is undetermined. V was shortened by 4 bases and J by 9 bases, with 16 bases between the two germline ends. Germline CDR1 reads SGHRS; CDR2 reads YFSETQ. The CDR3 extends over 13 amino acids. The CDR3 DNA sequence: TGCGCCAGCAGCCCGGGCCCCGCAAGGGCCCAGTACTTC. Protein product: CASSPGPARAQYF.

This CDR3 is CASRVGEGTQYF. DNA for the CDR3: TGTGCCAGCAGGGTGGGGGAGGGTACGCAGTATTTT. The chain couples TRBV6-5 to TRBJ2-3, with 7 bases that match TRBD2. V shed 6 bases, J shed 8 bases, and the junction held 5 bases outside the gene matches. Germline V gene lookup returns CDR1 MNHEY and CDR2 SVGAGI. The CDR3 length is 12 residues.

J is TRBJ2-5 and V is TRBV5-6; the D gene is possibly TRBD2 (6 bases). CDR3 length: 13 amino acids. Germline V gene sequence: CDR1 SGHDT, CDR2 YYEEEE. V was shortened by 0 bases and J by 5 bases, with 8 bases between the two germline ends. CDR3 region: CASSLGEVETQYF. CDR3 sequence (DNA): TGTGCCAGCAGCTTGGGGGAGGTTGAGACCCAGTACTTC.

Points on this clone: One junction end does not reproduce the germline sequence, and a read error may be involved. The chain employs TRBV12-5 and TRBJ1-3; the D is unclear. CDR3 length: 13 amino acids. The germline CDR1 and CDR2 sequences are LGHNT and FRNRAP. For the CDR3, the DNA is TGTGCTAGTGGTTTGGGGGTTCGAAAAACCATATATTTT. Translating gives CASGLGVRKTIYF.

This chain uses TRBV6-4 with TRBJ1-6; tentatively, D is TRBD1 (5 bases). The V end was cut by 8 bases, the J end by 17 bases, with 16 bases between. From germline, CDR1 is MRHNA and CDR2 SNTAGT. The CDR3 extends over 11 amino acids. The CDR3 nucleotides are TGTGCCAGCCCCGCAATAGGAGGGGTCCACTTT. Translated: CASPAIGGVHF.

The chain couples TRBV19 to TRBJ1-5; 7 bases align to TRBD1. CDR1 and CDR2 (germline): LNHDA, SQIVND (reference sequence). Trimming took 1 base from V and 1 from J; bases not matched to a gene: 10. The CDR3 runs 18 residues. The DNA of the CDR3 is TGTGCCAGTAGTATAGGACTTAGGGTCAGGGGGAGCAATCAGCCCCAGCATTTT. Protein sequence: CASSIGLRVRGSNQPQHF.